This section outlines one T cell receptor (beta chain) sequence together with its context. The protocol was immunoSEQ multiplex PCR, while the TCRdb copy is restricted to in-frame clones and leaves out a portion. The data contain under 200,000 clones, around 84% of them singletons. This record comes from a study of blood T cell repertoires in COVID-19. The CDR3 consists of 15 residues. Per germline, CDR1 SGHTA and CDR2 FQGNSA. After removal of 5 bases from V and 4 bases from J, the junction contained 5 bases not matched to a gene. V is TRBV7-2 and J is TRBJ2-1, with TRBD2 matching over 10 bases. The TCR originated in a man between 60 and 70 years old with COVID-19, enrolled during active disease. The source material was peripheral blood. CDR3 bases: TGTGCCAGCAGCCCGGGACTAGCGCAGTACAATGAGCAGTTCTTC. This codes for CASSPGLAQYNEQFF. The whole variable domain, filled in from reference TRBV7-2 and TRBJ2-1, reads GAGVSQSPSNKVTEKGKDVELRCDPISGHTALYWYRQSLGQGLEFLIYFQGNSAPDKSGLPSDRFSAERTGGSVSTLTIQRTQQEDSAVYLCASSPGLAQYNEQFFGPGTRLTVL.